Presented here are 22 T cell receptor beta chains from one specimen sequenced in a study of blood T cells in healthy people across ages. Combining a sample-barcoded 5' primer with a J-beta primer mix, a second PCR ran for 7 to 11 cycles. From the 5' RACE reads, TCRdb called clonotypes with MiXCR, one entry per CDR3 protein. The data hold about 1.5 million distinct CDR3 sequences, with about 40% observed a single time. Sample: blood. These receptors were obtained from a woman aged 18-29 years in good health.

This clonotype was counted between two and nine times. J is TRBJ2-7 and V is TRBV7-8, with D possibly matching TRBD2 (6 bases). The CDR3 has 14 residues. V was trimmed by 3 bases and J by 4 bases, leaving 13 bases between them. Germline CDR1 SGHVS, CDR2 FQNEAQ. The CDR3: CASSLSAGIYEQYF. CDR3 bases: TGTGCCAGCAGCTTGTCGGCGGGAATTTACGAGCAGTACTTC.

Only one count was recorded for this clonotype. At one of its ends the junction is not consistent with the germline gene, which may arise from a read error. V gene TRBV3-1 combines with J gene TRBJ2-5; D gene uncertain. Germline V lookup: CDR1 LGHDT, CDR2 YNNKEL (reference sequence). The length of the CDR3 is 14 residues. In DNA, the CDR3 is TGTGCCTGCAGCCAAGGCGCGCAGACGGCGGAGCAGTACTTC. Its translation is CACSQGAQTAEQYF.

The chain carries TRBV20-1 and TRBJ1-6, with TRBD1 matching 7 bases. Germline lookup yields CDR1 DFQATT and CDR2 SNEGSKA (reference sequence). The CDR3 runs to 15 residues. The ends lost 5 bases at V and 10 bases at J; junction bases unmatched: 14. DNA of the CDR3: TGCAGTGCTGAGGCTGACAGGGCATTCGGGTCACCCCTCCACTTT. Translating it yields CSAEADRAFGSPLHF.

This clonotype turned up a few times. The DNA of the CDR3 is TGTGCCAGCAGCCCTGAAGCCCTTGGGTATGGCTACACCTTC. This gives the protein CASSPEALGYGYTF. This chain links TRBV9 with TRBJ1-2; D is unclear. This CDR3 comprises 14 residues. V was pared by 4 bases and J by 5 bases, with 15 bases between. The V gene's germline CDR1 is SGDLS and CDR2 YYNGEE.

The chain links TRBV18 to TRBJ2-7, with D uncertain. The CDR3 has 14 amino acids. The ends were cut back, 6 bases at V and 0 bases at J, with 12 bases in the middle. CDR1 is KGHSH and CDR2 is LQKENI in the germline V gene. In DNA form, the CDR3 reads TGTGCCAGCTCCGATTACTTGTCCTCCTACGAGCAGTACTTC. Translating it yields CASSDYLSSYEQYF.

This clonotype came up once. The CDR3 bases are TGTGCCAGGGACCTACTCACAAGCACAGATACGCAGTATTTT. Protein: CARDLLTSTDTQYF. The chain combines TRBV6-5 with TRBJ2-3; no reliable D call. With 9 bases removed from V and 0 bases from J, the gap between germline ends came to 13 bases. CDR1 is MNHEY, CDR2 SVGAGI, per germline. This CDR3 has 14 residues.

This clonotype has just a few counts. The V gene is TRBV25-1, the J gene TRBJ1-2; no firm D call. CDR3 length: 14 amino acids. The V gene lost 4 bases and the J gene lost 0 bases, with 9 bases spanning the gap. Germline V CDR1 and CDR2: MGHDK, SYGVNS. For the CDR3, the DNA is TGTGCCAGCAGTGTCCGAAAATCTAACTATGGCTACACCTTC. It translates to CASSVRKSNYGYTF.

The gene calls are TRBV6-6 and TRBJ2-7; no reliable D call. Germline V gene sequence: CDR1 MNHNY, CDR2 SVGAGI (reference sequence). V was trimmed by 4 bases and J by 5 bases, leaving 6 bases between them. The CDR3 sequence is 11 residues long. CDR3 sequence: CASSSVDEQYF. In nucleotides, the CDR3 is TGTGCCAGCAGTTCTGTTGACGAGCAGTACTTC.

This clonotype was recorded a few times. The V and J genes are TRBV10-3 and TRBJ1-2; D not certain. CDR1 is ENHRY, CDR2 SYGVKD, per germline. CDR3 size: 15 residues. V shed 4 bases and J shed 8 bases, with 20 bases lying between them. Here the CDR3 reads CAISGPGFGDRGYTF. The DNA for the CDR3 is TGTGCCATCAGTGGTCCGGGTTTCGGGGATAGGGGCTACACCTTC.

This clonotype came up a few times. The chain combines TRBV7-2 with TRBJ1-5; 7 nucleotides match TRBD1. Unmatched junction bases numbered 7, after V lost 1 base and J lost 4 bases. Germline V gene lookup returns CDR1 SGHTA and CDR2 FQGNSA. The CDR3 totals 16 residues. The CDR3 nucleotides are TGTGCCAGCAGCTTAGTGGTGGGACAGATTAATCAGCCCCAGCATTTT. Amino acids: CASSLVVGQINQPQHF.

V is TRBV9 and J is TRBJ1-4; 7 nucleotides agree with TRBD1. With 0 bases clipped from V and 14 bases from J, the junction kept 13 bases outside the gene matches. CDR3 length equals 15 residues. Germline-derived CDR1 and CDR2 are SGDLS and YYNGEE. CDR3 nucleotide sequence: TGTGCCAGCAGCGTAGGAAGGGAGGGGGCCTTGGGGCTGTTTTTT. Translating gives CASSVGREGALGLFF.

This clonotype was seen a handful of times. The rearrangement links TRBV6-1 to TRBJ1-4, with 12 positions matching TRBD1. V lost 7 bases and J lost 4; bases outside the gene matches: 10. Germline CDR1 reads MNHNS; CDR2 reads SASEGT. This CDR3 has 17 residues. The CDR3 DNA sequence: TGTGCCAGCACCGGGGGACAGGGGGCCATGGGTAATGAAAAACTGTTTTTT. Its translation: CASTGGQGAMGNEKLFF.

This clonotype was counted at least ten times. The chain carries TRBV29-1 and TRBJ2-7, with 8 bases identical to TRBD1. This CDR3 comprises 13 residues. CDR1 SQVTM and CDR2 ANQGSEA come from the germline V gene. V dropped 4 bases and J dropped 3; count of bases not matched to a gene: 5. The CDR3 sequence is CSVVGQGNYEQYF. CDR3 in DNA: TGCAGCGTTGTTGGACAGGGAAACTACGAGCAGTACTTC.

This clonotype was seen a handful of times. The V call is TRBV29-1, the J call TRBJ2-2; a weak D match, TRBD1 (6 bases). Trimming removed 3 bases at V and 2 bases at J, with 16 bases between. The CDR3 is 16 amino acids. Germline lookup yields CDR1 SQVTM and CDR2 ANQGSEA. CDR3 DNA: TGCAGCGTTGACAACAGGGATTCCCCTAACACCGGGGAGCTGTTTTTT. Protein sequence: CSVDNRDSPNTGELFF.

A few counts support this clonotype. The CDR3 here is CASSLGSDYNEQFF. DNA of the CDR3: TGCGCCAGCAGCTTAGGGAGCGACTACAATGAGCAGTTCTTC. The J gene is TRBJ2-1, the V gene TRBV5-1, with D possibly TRBD2 on 5 matching bases. V was clipped by 2 bases and J by 3 bases, with 9 bases between them. Germline CDR1 and CDR2: SGHRS and YFSETQ. This CDR3 has 14 residues.

This clonotype was seen a handful of times. The chain uses TRBV25-1 and TRBJ2-6; 9 nucleotides agree with TRBD1. V shed 2 bases, J shed 0 bases, and the junction held 5 bases outside the gene matches. Germline-derived CDR1 and CDR2 are MGHDK and SYGVNS. The CDR3 contains 18 residues. The CDR3 sequence: CASSEPGTGSSGANVLTF. DNA of the CDR3: TGTGCCAGCAGTGAACCCGGGACAGGGAGCTCTGGGGCCAACGTCCTGACTTTC.

The chain couples TRBV6-5 to TRBJ2-3; possibly TRBD2 for D (6 bases). This CDR3 spans 13 amino acids. CDR1 and CDR2 (germline): MNHEY, SVGAGI. The ends were cut back, 11 bases at V and 1 base at J, with 13 bases in the middle. Here the CDR3 DNA reads TGTGCCTCAGCGGGCGGGCGCACAGATACGCAGTATTTT. It codes for CASAGGRTDTQYF.

With respect to this clonotype: The junction differs from germline at one of its ends, possibly a read error. The chain links TRBV6-5 to TRBJ2-1; TRBD2 agrees at 9 bases. This CDR3 comprises 15 residues. Germline V gene data show CDR1 as MNHEY and CDR2 as SVGAGI. Here the CDR3 reads CASASGTTSYNEQFF. CDR3 nucleotide sequence: TGTGCCAGCGCTAGCGGGACGACGTCCTACAATGAACAGTTCTTC.

The gene calls are TRBV6-2 or TRBV6-3 and TRBJ1-5; 8 bases match TRBD1. V lost 6 bases to trimming and J lost 11 bases; unmatched junction nucleotides: 15. The germline V gene has CDR1 MNHEY and CDR2 SVGEGT. The CDR3 extends over 15 amino acids. The DNA of the CDR3 is TGTGCCAGCAGCCAGCAGGGGGCAGGAACCCCCGCCCAGCATTTT. It yields the protein CASSQQGAGTPAQHF.

For this clonotype: An end of the junction does not agree with germline; a read error may underlie this. The chain has TRBV14 and TRBJ2-1; D call uncertain. This CDR3 has 17 amino acids. CDR1 SGHDN and CDR2 FVKESK come from the germline V gene. CDR3 sequence reads: CARSQDKGSTFYNEQFF. DNA of the CDR3: TGTGCCAGAAGCCAAGATAAGGGTTCCACTTTCTACAATGAGCAGTTCTTC.

The V call is TRBV5-4, the J call TRBJ2-5; D call uncertain. There are 16 residues in the CDR3. Per the germline V gene, CDR1 is SGHNT and CDR2 is YYREEE (reference sequence). V was pared by 4 bases and J by 0 bases, with 16 bases between. The CDR3, as DNA: TGTGCCAGCAGCAAACTCGATCTGGCGTACCAAGAGACCCAGTACTTC. Translation gives CASSKLDLAYQETQYF.

In this sample, this clonotype turned up a few times. This chain joins TRBV7-9 and TRBJ2-7; D gene ambiguous. The germline V gene encodes CDR1 SEHNR and CDR2 FQNEAQ (reference sequence). The CDR3 consists of 13 residues. V was pared by 3 bases and J by 2 bases, with 8 bases between. CDR3 sequence: CASSFDPAYEQYF. The DNA for the CDR3 is TGTGCCAGCAGCTTTGACCCCGCCTACGAGCAGTACTTC.